In its sample, the clone carrying this T cell receptor (beta chain) was seen a few times. This sample stems from a study of shared clonotypes between healthy human individuals. About the study: The study used three CD4 naive, three CD4 memory, two CD8 naive and one CD8 memory plate per donor.

Germline V gene lookup returns CDR1 MNHEY and CDR2 SMNVEV (reference sequence). The CDR3 runs to 15 residues. V lost 0 bases and J lost 6, with 12 bases in between. At the deep level, the assay was run. Each sorted subset replicate got 200 ng genomic DNA, tens of thousands of genomes. TCRdb's table, derived via immunoSEQ multiplex PCR, lists solely in-frame clones and lacks some. The sample has about 1.1 million clones; approximately 80% are singletons. The source is a man aged 18 to 29 in good health. Some clones in this sample may be carry-over from other donors' samples. V gene TRBV27 combines with J gene TRBJ1-5, with D possibly TRBD1 on 6 matching bases. Sequenced sample: memory CD4+ T cells from PBMCs. Subset in this sample: CD45RA-negative fraction. CDR3 protein: CASSLSGRGAQPQHF. CDR3 DNA sequence: TGTGCCAGCAGTTTATCGGGCAGGGGAGCTCAGCCCCAGCATTTT.